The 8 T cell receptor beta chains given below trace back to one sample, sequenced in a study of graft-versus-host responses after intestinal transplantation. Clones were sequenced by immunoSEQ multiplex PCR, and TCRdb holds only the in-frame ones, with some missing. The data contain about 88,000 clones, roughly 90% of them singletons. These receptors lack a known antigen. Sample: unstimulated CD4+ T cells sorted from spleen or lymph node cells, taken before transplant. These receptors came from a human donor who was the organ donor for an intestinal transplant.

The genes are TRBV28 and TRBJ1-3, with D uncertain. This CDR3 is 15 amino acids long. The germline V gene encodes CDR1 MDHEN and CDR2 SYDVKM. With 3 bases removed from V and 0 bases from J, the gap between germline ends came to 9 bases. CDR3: CASSFPGFSGNTIYF. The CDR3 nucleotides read TGTGCCAGCAGTTTTCCGGGATTCTCTGGAAACACCATATATTTT.

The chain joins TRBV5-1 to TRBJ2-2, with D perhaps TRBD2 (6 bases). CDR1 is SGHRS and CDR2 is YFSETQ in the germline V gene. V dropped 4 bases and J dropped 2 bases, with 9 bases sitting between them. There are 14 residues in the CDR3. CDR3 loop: CASSRGKNTGELFF. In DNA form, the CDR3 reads TGCGCCAGCAGCCGGGGGAAAAACACCGGGGAGCTGTTTTTT.

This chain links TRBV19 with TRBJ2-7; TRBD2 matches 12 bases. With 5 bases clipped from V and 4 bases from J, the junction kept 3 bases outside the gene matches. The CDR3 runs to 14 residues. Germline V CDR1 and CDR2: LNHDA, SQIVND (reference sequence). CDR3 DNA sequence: TGTGCCAGTAGTGTTGGACTAGCGGGGTACGAGCAGTACTTC. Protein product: CASSVGLAGYEQYF.

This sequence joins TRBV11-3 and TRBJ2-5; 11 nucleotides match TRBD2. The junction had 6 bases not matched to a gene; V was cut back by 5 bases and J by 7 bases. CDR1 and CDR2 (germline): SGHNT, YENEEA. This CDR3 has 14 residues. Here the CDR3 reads CASSPTTSGGTQYF. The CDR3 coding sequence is TGTGCCAGCAGCCCCACAACTAGCGGGGGGACCCAGTACTTC. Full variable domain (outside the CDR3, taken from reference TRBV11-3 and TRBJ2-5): EAGVVQSPRYKIIEKKQPVAFWCNPISGHNTLYWYLQNLGQGPELLIRYENEEAVDDSQLPKDRFSAERLKGVDSTLKIQPAELGDSAVYLCASSPTTSGGTQYFGPGTRLLVL.

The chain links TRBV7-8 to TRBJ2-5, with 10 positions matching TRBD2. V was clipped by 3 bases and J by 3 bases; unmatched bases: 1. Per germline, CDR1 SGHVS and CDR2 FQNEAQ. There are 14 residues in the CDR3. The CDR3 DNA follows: TGTGCCAGCAGCTTTAGCGGGGGGAAAGAGACCCAGTACTTC. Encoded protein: CASSFSGGKETQYF.

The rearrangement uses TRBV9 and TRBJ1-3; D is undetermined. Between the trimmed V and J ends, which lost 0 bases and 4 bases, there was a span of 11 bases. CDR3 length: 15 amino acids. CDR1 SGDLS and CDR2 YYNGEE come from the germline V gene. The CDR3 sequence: CASSVGQMLGNTIYF. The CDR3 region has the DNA TGTGCCAGCAGCGTAGGGCAGATGCTCGGAAACACCATATATTTT. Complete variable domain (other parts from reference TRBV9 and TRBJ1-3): DSGVTQTPKHLITATGQRVTLRCSPRSGDLSVYWYQQSLDQGLQFLIQYYNGEERAKGNILERFSAQQFPDLHSELNLSSLELGDSALYFCASSVGQMLGNTIYFGEGSWLTVV.

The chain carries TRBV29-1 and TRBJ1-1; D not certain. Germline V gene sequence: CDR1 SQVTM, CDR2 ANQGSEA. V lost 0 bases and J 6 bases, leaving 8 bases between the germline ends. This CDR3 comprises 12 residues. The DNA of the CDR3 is TGCAGCGTTGAAGATTACGGGGCTGAAGCTTTCTTT. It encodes CSVEDYGAEAFF.

The CDR3 bases are TGTGCCAGTACCCAATGGGCTCCTAATTCACCCCTCCACTTT. It is translated as CASTQWAPNSPLHF. The V gene is TRBV19, the J gene TRBJ1-6; D is unresolved. CDR3 length: 14 residues. Germline V lookup: CDR1 LNHDA, CDR2 SQIVND (reference sequence). Trimming left V 7 bases short and J 6 bases short, with 13 bases between.